The 11 T cell receptor beta chains reported below all come from one sample, sequenced in a study of regulatory T cells in long-lasting Graves disease. TCR beta libraries were built with iRepertoire HTBI primers and Arm-PCR of CDR3 regions. In TCRdb, the multiplex PCR reads were re-called with MiXCR into one record per CDR3 protein. The table has 450,000 to 600,000 distinct CDR3 sequences, 13% seen once; the top ten hold roughly 9.7%. Sample time point: newly diagnosed GD, antithyroid drugs for less than 3 months. PBMC-derived RNA was used for the TCR library. This sample was shared with a second study, whose subject was T cells in Graves' hyperthyroidism and ophthalmopathy.

This specimen was peripheral blood mononuclear cells (PBMCs), taken at new diagnosis, from a patient treated with antithyroid drugs. These receptors originate from a man aged 30 to 45 with Graves disease.

This clonotype was recorded at least ten times. The chain carries TRBV28 and TRBJ2-1; no reliable D call. CDR1 and CDR2 from the germline V gene are MDHEN and SYDVKM. CDR3 length: 17 residues. V was trimmed by 5 bases and J by 4 bases, leaving 21 bases between them. The DNA for the CDR3 is TGTGCCAGCAGTCACTATTCTCGGGCTTCTGGGTACAATGAGCAGTTCTTC. This sequence encodes CASSHYSRASGYNEQFF.

This clonotype showed up just a few times. V usage is TRBV27 and J usage is TRBJ2-1; a possible D gene is TRBD2 (5 bases). The CDR3 runs 16 residues. Germline V gives CDR1 MNHEY, CDR2 SMNVEV (reference sequence). Trimming shortened V by 6 bases and J by 7 bases, and 22 bases separated the two germline ends. The CDR3 here is CASRAHPGSPRNEQFF. In DNA form, the CDR3 reads TGTGCCAGCAGGGCCCATCCGGGATCTCCGCGAAATGAGCAGTTCTTC.

In this sample, this clonotype turned up many times. The chain carries TRBV12-3 or TRBV12-4 and TRBJ2-7, with 7 bases lining up with TRBD1. The CDR3 is made up of 13 amino acids. V was clipped by 7 bases and J by 4 bases; unmatched bases: 7. The CDR3 nucleotides read TGTGCCAGCAACCGGGACAGCATATACGAGCAGTACTTC. It specifies CASNRDSIYEQYF.

This clonotype has ten or more counts. The CDR3 region is CASRGLTNTGELFF. CDR3 DNA sequence: TGTGCCAGCAGGGGACTTACTAACACCGGGGAGCTGTTTTTT. The V and J genes are TRBV7-9 and TRBJ2-2, with a possible D match to TRBD2 (6 bases). Germline V gene lookup returns CDR1 SEHNR and CDR2 FQNEAQ (reference sequence). Trimming cost V 6 bases and J 2 bases, with 10 bases left between them. This CDR3 has 14 residues.

This clonotype was seen many times. This sequence joins TRBV12-3 or TRBV12-4 and TRBJ2-3, with D possibly being TRBD1 (6 bases). Trimming removed 5 bases at V and 4 bases at J, with 13 bases between. This CDR3 comprises 14 residues. CDR3 nucleotide sequence: TGTGCCAGCAGTCTGACAGGAGGTCCAGATACGCAGTATTTT. Its protein is CASSLTGGPDTQYF.

The chain joins TRBV6-5 to TRBJ2-4; no clear D. Trimming shortened V by 2 bases and J by 0 bases, and 11 bases separated the two germline ends. This CDR3 has 16 residues. The germline CDR1 and CDR2 sequences are MNHEY and SVGAGI. CDR3 sequence reads: CASSYNARLAKNIQYF. As DNA, the CDR3 is TGTGCCAGCAGTTACAATGCGAGGCTAGCCAAAAACATTCAGTACTTC.

On this clonotype itself: Given a much more abundant clone one base away, this may be a read error. No conserved phenylalanine or tryptophan is present at the end of the CDR3, so a read error is the likely explanation. This rearrangement joins TRBV28 to TRBJ2-1; perhaps TRBD1 as D (5 bases). The ends were cut back, 6 bases at V and 0 bases at J, with 9 bases in the middle. From germline, CDR1 is MDHEN and CDR2 SYDVKM. This CDR3 spans 14 amino acids. CDR3 loop: CASRTASSYNEQFL. The DNA of the CDR3 is TGTGCCAGCAGGACAGCGAGCTCCTACAATGAGCAGTTCCTC.

This clonotype has a handful of counts. The chain uses TRBV6-2 or TRBV6-3 and TRBJ1-2; TRBD1 aligns across 7 bases. The germline gives CDR1 MNHEY, CDR2 SVGEGT. The V segment lost 1 base and the J segment 7 bases; nucleotides outside the gene matches: 9. This CDR3 has 15 amino acids. The CDR3 DNA reads TGTGCCAGCAGTTACTTTTCAGGGACAGCGGGTGGCTACACCTTC. Translating gives CASSYFSGTAGGYTF.

The chain recombines TRBV4-1 with TRBJ1-1; a weak D match, TRBD1 (5 bases). This CDR3 comprises 17 residues. Per the germline V gene, CDR1 is MGHRA and CDR2 is YSYEKL. V lost 1 base and J lost 0, with 15 bases in between. CDR3 DNA sequence: TGCGCCAGCAGCCAAGTCGCGGGCCGGGGGATGAACACTGAAGCTTTCTTT. Translated, it gives CASSQVAGRGMNTEAFF.

The rearrangement uses TRBV19 and TRBJ1-4; 7 bases map to TRBD1. The CDR3 runs to 13 residues. The germline V gene encodes CDR1 LNHDA and CDR2 SQIVND (reference sequence). The V segment lost 5 bases and the J segment 12 bases; nucleotides outside the gene matches: 9. This CDR3 is CASSYLRGGELFF. The CDR3 DNA reads TGTGCCAGTAGTTACCTCCGAGGGGGCGAACTGTTTTTT.

This clonotype appeared a single time. This clone may be a read error of a much larger clone one base away. This chain connects TRBV12-3 or TRBV12-4 to TRBJ1-2; D gene unclear. V lost 5 bases, J lost 13 bases, and 14 bases lay in between. This CDR3 is 11 amino acids long. Here the CDR3 reads CASSVDLTSTF. CDR3 DNA: TGTGCCAGCAGTGTCGACCTGACCTCCACCTTC.